The present TCR beta chain was sequenced within a study of shared clonotypes between healthy human individuals. Study summary: Researchers assigned three CD4 naive, three CD4 memory, two CD8 naive and one CD8 memory plate to each donor.

In germline, CDR1 is MNHEY, CDR2 SMNVEV (reference sequence). The CDR3 runs 14 residues. J was trimmed by 5 bases and V by 6 bases; bases with no gene match: 5. The input for sorted-subset replicate PCRs was 200 ng DNA, 25,000 to 35,000 T cell genomes. This table comes from immunoSEQ multiplex PCR, and its TCRdb copy is limited to in-frame clones, with some not included. The sample has more than 900,000 clones, about 84% seen once. The sequenced material came from memory CD4+ T cells from PBMCs. Subset: CD45RA-negative fraction. The chain couples TRBV27 to TRBJ1-4, with TRBD1 matching 8 bases. The receptor's source is a man in his late teens or twenties in good health. Some clones in this sample may be carry-over from other donors' samples. The DNA of the CDR3 is TGTGCCAGCAGGCGGACAGGGCGGAATGAAAAACTGTTTTTT. Translation: CASRRTGRNEKLFF.